Sequencing of this TCR beta chain was carried out in a study of blood T cell repertoires in COVID-19. About the research overall: From T cells, B-cell-depleted T cells, or PBMCs came the material, which was cDNA or gDNA.

Recruits, aged roughly 18 to 90 years, lived in 24 US areas. Participant-given clinical history determined each cohort assignment. This clone appeared a few times. The assay was immunoSEQ multiplex PCR, and TCRdb's table has in-frame clones only and misses some. The data contain some 300,000 clones, roughly 86% of them seen just once; the ten biggest clones take up just under 9.5%. This CDR3 has 13 amino acids. The germline V gene has CDR1 MRHNA and CDR2 SNTAGT. V was trimmed by 8 bases and J by 0 bases, leaving 8 bases between them. Sequenced: PBMCs or T cells enriched from blood (not recorded which). The rearrangement uses TRBV6-4 and TRBJ1-5; D is undetermined. This receptor was obtained from a woman aged 25 to 39 who had recovered from COVID-19. CDR3 residues: CASAVDSNQPQHF. In nucleotides, the CDR3 is TGTGCCAGCGCGGTTGATAGCAATCAGCCCCAGCATTTT.